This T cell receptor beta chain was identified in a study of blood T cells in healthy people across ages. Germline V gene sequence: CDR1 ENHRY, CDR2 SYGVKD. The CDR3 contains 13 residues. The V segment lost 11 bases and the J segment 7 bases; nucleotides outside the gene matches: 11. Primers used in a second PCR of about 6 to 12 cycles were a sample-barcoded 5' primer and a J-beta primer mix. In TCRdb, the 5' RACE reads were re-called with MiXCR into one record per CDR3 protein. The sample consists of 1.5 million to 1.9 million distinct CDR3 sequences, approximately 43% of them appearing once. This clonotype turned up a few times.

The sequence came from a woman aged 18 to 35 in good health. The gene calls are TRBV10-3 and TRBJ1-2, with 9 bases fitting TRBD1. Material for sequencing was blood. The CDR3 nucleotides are TGTGCCTCTCGGGACAGGGCTGAGAGTGGCTACACCTTC. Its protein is CASRDRAESGYTF.